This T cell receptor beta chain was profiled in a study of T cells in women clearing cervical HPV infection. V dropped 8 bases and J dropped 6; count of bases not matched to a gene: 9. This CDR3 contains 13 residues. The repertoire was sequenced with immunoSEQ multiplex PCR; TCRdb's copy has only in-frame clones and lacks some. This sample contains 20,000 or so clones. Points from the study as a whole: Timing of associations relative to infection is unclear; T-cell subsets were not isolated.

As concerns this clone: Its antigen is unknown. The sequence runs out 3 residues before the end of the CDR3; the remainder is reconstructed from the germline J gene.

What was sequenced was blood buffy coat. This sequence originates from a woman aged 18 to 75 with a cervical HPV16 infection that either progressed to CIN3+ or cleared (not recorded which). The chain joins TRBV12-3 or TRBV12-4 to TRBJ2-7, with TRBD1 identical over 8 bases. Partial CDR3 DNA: TGTGCCAGCGGGGATAACAGGGGGACCGAG. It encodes CASGDNRGTE. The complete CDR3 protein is CASGDNRGTEQYF.